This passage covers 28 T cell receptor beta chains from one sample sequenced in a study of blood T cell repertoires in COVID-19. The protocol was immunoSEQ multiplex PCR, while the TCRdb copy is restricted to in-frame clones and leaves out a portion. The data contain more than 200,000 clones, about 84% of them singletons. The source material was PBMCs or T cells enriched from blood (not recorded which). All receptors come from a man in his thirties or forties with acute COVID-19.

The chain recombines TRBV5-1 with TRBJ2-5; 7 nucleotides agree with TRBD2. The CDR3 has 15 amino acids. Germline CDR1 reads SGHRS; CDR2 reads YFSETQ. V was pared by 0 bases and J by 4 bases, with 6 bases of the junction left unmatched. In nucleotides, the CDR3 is TGCGCCAGCAGCTTGGTTCCCGCTAGCGGAGAGACCCAGTACTTC. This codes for CASSLVPASGETQYF.

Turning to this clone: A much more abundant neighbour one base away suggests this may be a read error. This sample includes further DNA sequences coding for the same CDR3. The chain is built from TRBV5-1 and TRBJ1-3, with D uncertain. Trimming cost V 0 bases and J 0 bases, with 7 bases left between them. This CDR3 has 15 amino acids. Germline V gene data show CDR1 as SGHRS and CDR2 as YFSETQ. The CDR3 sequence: CASSLAGSSGNTIYF. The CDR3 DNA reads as TGCGCCAGCAGCTTGGCCGGGAGCTCTGGAAACACCATATATTTT.

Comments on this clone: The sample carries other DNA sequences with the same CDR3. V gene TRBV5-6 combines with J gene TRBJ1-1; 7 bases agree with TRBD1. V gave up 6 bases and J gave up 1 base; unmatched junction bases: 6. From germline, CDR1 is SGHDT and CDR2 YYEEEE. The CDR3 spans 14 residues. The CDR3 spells CASNQQGRNTEAFF. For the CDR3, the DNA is TGTGCCAGCAATCAACAGGGGAGGAACACTGAAGCTTTCTTT.

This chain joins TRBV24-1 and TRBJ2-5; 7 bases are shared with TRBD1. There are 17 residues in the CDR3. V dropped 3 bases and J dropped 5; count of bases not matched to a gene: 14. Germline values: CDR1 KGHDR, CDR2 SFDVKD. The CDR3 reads CATSDPRDSRGGETQYF. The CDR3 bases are TGTGCCACCAGTGATCCACGGGACAGCAGGGGCGGGGAGACCCAGTACTTC.

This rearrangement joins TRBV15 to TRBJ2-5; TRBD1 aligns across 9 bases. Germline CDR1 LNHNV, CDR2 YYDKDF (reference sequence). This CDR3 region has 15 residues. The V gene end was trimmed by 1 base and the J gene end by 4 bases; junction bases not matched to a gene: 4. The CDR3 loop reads CATSRARTGAETQYF. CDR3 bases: TGTGCCACCAGCAGAGCAAGGACAGGGGCAGAGACCCAGTACTTC.

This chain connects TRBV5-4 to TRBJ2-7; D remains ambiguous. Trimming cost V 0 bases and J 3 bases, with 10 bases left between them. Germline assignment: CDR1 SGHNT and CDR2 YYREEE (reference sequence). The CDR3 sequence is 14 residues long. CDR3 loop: CASSLEKSVYEQYF. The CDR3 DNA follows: TGTGCCAGCAGCTTGGAGAAATCGGTCTACGAGCAGTACTTC. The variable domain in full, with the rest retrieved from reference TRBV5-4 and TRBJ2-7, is ETGVTQSPTHLIKTRGQQVTLRCSSQSGHNTVSWYQQALGQGPQFIFQYYREEENGRGNFPPRFSGLQFPNYSSELNVNALELDDSALYLCASSLEKSVYEQYFGPGTRLTVT.

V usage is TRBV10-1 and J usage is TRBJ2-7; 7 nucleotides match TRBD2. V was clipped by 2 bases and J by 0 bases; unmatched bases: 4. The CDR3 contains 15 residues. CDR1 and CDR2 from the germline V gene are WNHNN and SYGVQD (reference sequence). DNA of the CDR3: TGCGCCAGCAGTGAGGTCGGGGGGAGCTCCTACGAGCAGTACTTC. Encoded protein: CASSEVGGSSYEQYF.

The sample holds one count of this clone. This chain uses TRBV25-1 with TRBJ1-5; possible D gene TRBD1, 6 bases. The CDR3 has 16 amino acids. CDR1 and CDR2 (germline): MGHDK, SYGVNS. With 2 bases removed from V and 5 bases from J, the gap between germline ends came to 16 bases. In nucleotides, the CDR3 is TGTGCCAGCAGTGAACATTCAGGGGCCTTCGATCAGCCCCAGCATTTT. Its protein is CASSEHSGAFDQPQHF.

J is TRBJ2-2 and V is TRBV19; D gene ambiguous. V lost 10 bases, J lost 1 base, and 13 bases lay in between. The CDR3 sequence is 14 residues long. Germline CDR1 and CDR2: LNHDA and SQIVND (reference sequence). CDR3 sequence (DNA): TGTGCCATCCGAGGCCGAGGGAACACCGGGGAGCTGTTTTTT. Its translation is CAIRGRGNTGELFF.

CDR3: CASSIGLGGFGEQFF. The CDR3 DNA sequence: TGTGCCAGTAGTATAGGGCTTGGAGGGTTCGGTGAGCAGTTCTTC. The chain recombines TRBV19 with TRBJ2-1; D might be TRBD2 (6 bases). Germline lookup yields CDR1 LNHDA and CDR2 SQIVND (reference sequence). The V end was cut by 1 base, the J end by 9 bases, with 16 bases between. The CDR3 length is 15 residues.

In DNA form, the CDR3 reads TGTGCCTCGCGGAAGTCAGACACAGATACGCAGTATTTT. Encoded protein: CASRKSDTDTQYF. The gene calls are TRBV19 and TRBJ2-3, with D unresolved. Germline assignment: CDR1 LNHDA and CDR2 SQIVND (reference sequence). The V and J ends lost 11 bases and 2 bases respectively, with 14 bases between them. The CDR3 totals 13 residues.

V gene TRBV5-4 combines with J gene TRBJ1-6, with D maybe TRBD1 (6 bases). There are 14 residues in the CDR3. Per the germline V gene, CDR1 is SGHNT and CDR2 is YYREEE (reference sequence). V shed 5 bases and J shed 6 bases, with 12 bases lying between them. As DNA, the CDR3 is TGTGCCAGCAGGGCAGGACAGTTTAATTCACCCCTCCACTTT. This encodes CASRAGQFNSPLHF.

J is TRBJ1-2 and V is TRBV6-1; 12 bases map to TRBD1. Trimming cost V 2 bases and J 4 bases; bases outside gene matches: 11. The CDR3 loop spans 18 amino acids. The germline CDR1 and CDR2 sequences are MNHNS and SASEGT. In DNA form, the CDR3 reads TGTGCCAGCAGTGAATATATCGGGACAGGGGGCCTTTTCTATGGCTACACCTTC. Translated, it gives CASSEYIGTGGLFYGYTF.

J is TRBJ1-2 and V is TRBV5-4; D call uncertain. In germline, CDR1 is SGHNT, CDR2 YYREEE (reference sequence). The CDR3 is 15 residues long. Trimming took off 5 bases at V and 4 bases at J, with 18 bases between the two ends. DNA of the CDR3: TGTGCCAGCAGTACACCACAAAATAGCGTCTATGGCTACACCTTC. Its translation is CASSTPQNSVYGYTF.

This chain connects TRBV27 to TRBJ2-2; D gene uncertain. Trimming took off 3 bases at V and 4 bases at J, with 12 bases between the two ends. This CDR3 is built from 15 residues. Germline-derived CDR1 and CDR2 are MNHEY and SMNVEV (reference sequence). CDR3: CASSFLPIGTGELFF. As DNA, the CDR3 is TGTGCCAGCAGTTTTCTCCCGATCGGCACCGGGGAGCTGTTTTTT.

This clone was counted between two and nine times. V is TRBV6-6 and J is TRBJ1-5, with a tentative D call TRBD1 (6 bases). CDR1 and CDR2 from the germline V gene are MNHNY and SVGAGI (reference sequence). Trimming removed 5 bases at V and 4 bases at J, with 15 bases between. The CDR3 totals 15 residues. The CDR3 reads CASSRSGATNQPQHF. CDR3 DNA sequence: TGTGCCAGCAGTCGATCAGGGGCGACAAATCAGCCCCAGCATTTT.

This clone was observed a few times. The CDR3 sequence is CASISHSQNTEAFF. The CDR3 DNA reads TGTGCCAGCATCTCGCACAGCCAAAACACTGAAGCTTTCTTT. This chain links TRBV2 with TRBJ1-1; no clear D. The CDR3 loop spans 14 amino acids. With 7 bases removed from V and 2 bases from J, the gap between germline ends came to 14 bases. Germline V gives CDR1 SNHLY, CDR2 FYNNEI.

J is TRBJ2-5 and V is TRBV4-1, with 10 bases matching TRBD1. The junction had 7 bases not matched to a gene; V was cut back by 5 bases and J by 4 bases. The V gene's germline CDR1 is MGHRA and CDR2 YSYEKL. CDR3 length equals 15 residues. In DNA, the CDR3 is TGCGCCAGCAGCTTTCGACAGGGGGCGCGAGAGACCCAGTACTTC. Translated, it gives CASSFRQGARETQYF.

The CDR3 bases are TGCGCCAGCAGCTTGCGTGCCCTCCACTTT. It codes for CASSLRALHF. This rearrangement joins TRBV5-1 to TRBJ1-6; D is undetermined. Germline CDR1 reads SGHRS; CDR2 reads YFSETQ. This CDR3 is 10 amino acids long. V was pared by 1 base and J by 14 bases, with 4 bases between.

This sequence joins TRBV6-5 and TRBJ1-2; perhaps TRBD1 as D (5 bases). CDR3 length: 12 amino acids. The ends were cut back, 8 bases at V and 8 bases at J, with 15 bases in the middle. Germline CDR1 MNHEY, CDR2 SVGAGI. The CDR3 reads CASDSSTLGYTF. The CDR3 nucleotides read TGTGCCAGCGACAGCTCGACCCTAGGCTACACCTTC.

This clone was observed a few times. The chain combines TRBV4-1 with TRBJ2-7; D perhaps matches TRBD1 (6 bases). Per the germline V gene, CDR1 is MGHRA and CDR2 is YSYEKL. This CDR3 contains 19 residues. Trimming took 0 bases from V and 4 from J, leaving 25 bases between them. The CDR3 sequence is CASSQETGLAFLSGYEQYF. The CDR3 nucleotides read TGCGCCAGCAGCCAAGAAACAGGGTTAGCCTTCCTCTCGGGGTACGAGCAGTACTTC.

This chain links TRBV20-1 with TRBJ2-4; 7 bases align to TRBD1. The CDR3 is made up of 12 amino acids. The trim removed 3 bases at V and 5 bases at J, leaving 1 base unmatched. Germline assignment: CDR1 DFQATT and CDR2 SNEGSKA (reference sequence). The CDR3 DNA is TGCAGTGCTAGTGACAGGGAAAACATTCAGTACTTC. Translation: CSASDRENIQYF.

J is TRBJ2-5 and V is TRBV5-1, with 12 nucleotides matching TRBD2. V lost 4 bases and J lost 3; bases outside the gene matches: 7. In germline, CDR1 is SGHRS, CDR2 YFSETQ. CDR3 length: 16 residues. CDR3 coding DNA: TGCGCCAGCAGCCTTACTAGCGGGGGGCCGAAAGAGACCCAGTACTTC. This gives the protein CASSLTSGGPKETQYF.

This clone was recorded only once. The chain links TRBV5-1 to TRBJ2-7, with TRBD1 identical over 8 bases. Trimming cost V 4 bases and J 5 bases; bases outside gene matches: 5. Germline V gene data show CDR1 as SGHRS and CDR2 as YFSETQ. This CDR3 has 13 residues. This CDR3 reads CASSVGQGHEQYF. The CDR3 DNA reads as TGCGCCAGCAGCGTTGGACAGGGTCACGAGCAGTACTTC.

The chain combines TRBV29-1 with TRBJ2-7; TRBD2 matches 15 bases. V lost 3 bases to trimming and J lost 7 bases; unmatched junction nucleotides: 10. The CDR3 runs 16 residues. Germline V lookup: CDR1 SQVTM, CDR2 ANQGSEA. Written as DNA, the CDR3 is TGCAGCGTTGATACCGGGACTAGCGGGGGGACGAGGGAGCAGTACTTC. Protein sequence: CSVDTGTSGGTREQYF.

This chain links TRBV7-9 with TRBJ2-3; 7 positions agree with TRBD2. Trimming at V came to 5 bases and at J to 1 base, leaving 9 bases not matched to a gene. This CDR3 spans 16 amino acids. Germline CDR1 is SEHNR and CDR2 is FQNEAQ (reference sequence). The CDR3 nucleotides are TGTGCCAGCAGCCCCACAATTGCGGGGGGCACAGATACGCAGTATTTT. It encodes CASSPTIAGGTDTQYF.

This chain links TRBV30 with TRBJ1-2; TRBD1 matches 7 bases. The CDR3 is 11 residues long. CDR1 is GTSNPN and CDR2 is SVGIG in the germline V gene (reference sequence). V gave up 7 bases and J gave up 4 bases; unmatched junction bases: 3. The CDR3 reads CAFRTGYGYTF. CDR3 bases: TGTGCCTTTCGGACAGGCTATGGCTACACCTTC.

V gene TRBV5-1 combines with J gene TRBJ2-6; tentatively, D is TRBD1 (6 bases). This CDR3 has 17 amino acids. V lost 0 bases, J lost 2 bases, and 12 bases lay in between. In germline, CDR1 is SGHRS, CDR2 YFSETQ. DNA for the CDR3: TGCGCCAGCAGCTTGGTTCAGGGGTCCACTGGGGCCAACGTCCTGACTTTC. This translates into CASSLVQGSTGANVLTF.